This T cell receptor (beta chain) was identified in a study of cytomegalovirus exposure and HLA in healthy donors. Study findings and constraints: There were approximately 150 TCR beta chains listed as cytomegalovirus-associated. A later analysis linked a missense variant in DCLRE1C to the trimming of TCR beta V and J genes. Clonal expansion, a later analysis showed, was greater in HLA-associated TCR beta chains than in equally common others.

Germline CDR1 LNHDA, CDR2 SQIVND (reference sequence). This CDR3 contains 15 residues. J lost 0 bases, V lost 7 bases, and 6 bases had no gene match. Worth noting for this clone: Its antigen is undetermined.

The PCR used 60 Vbeta and 13 Jbeta primers. TCRdb's table, derived via immunoSEQ multiplex PCR, lists solely in-frame clones and lacks some. The data contain 100,000 to 150,000 clones, about 82% of them singletons. The V call is TRBV19, the J call TRBJ1-5, with 7 nucleotides matching TRBD1. Sequencing used PBMCs. The receptor comes from a man between 25 and 39 years old in good health and CMV-seronegative. CDR3 nucleotides: TGTGCCAGTACCCGACAGGGCGATAGCAATCAGCCCCAGCATTTT. Translating gives CASTRQGDSNQPQHF.